This T cell receptor (beta chain) was identified during a study of blood T cell repertoires in COVID-19 (dated by TCRdb to the early 2020s). Context from the whole study: Samples covering the acute and convalescent phases of COVID-19 were provided by collaborators in the United States, Italy and Spain. The repertoires were released in a freely available public database meant as a resource for research on the immune response to SARS-CoV-2. The dataset comprised deeply sampled blood TCRbeta repertoires from subjects exposed to, actively infected with, or recovered from COVID-19. The material from the prospective study consisted of cDNA or gDNA derived from T cells, B-cell-depleted T cells, or PBMCs. Where available, HLA class I and class II types were taken from metadata supplied by the sample provider and were not determined by assay-based typing. Samples came from the ongoing ImmuneRACE study (first 160 participants) plus 1,254 subjects from 6 global collaborators. Nearly every sample came with metadata listing a de-identified subject ID, COVID-19 status, age in years and sex.

TCRbeta CDR3 regions were amplified from genomic DNA by means of the immunoSEQ Assay, a bias-controlled multiplex PCR. Processing in the source paper ran as follows. The number of nucleated cells in each sample was estimated from the amplification of reference gene primers within the assay. To quantify the absolute abundance of each unique TCRbeta CDR3 rearrangement, sequence reads were collapsed and filtered. For each sample, productive Simpson clonality was calculated as the square root of Simpson's diversity index over productive rearrangements. TCRdb mirrors the immuneACCESS table, restricted to in-frame sequences. Some clones are absent from its copies; in checked studies, under half trace to an unresolved V gene, and the reason for the others is unknown. V and J calls and clone size follow that table, whereas D and trimming were derived from the DNA. The sample profile shows roughly 140,000 clones; about 87% of them were found once. Of the sample, about 10% falls within the top ten clones.

V is pruned by 2 bases and J by 4 bases, leaving 6 bases of the junction without a gene match. From the cysteine through the phenylalanine, the CDR3 covers 15 amino acids. CDR3 DNA is the only sequence kept; it has 45 bases, read in frame from the first base. Based on the germline V gene (reference sequence), the CDR1 and CDR2 sequences are SGHNT and YYREEE. Whole blood was collected in K2EDTA tubes by collaborating institutions according to the institutions' own protocols. For TCRbeta analysis, collaborators shipped samples as frozen whole blood, isolated PBMCs, or DNA extracted from either of those sample types. Findings and caveats that apply to the study as a whole: How much clinical and demographic metadata was included differed by source and by participant, and the metadata was provided uncurated.

Details on this clone: Its antigen is unknown. No base qualities exist here, and no much larger clone lies one base off it.

This sequence originates from a woman older than 75 with acute or convalescent COVID-19. This receptor chain uses TRBV5-4 and TRBJ1-1, with 9 bases in between that match TRBD1. The specimen sequenced was peripheral blood. The DNA sequence reads TGTGCCAGCAGCTTTCCCGGGACAGGGATCACTGAAGCTTTCTTT. It encodes CASSFPGTGITEAFF. Extended through the reference TRBV5-4 and TRBJ1-1 proteins, this CDR3 yields the full variable domain: ETGVTQSPTHLIKTRGQQVTLRCSSQSGHNTVSWYQQALGQGPQFIFQYYREEENGRGNFPPRFSGLQFPNYSSELNVNALELDDSALYLCASSFPGTGITEAFFGQGTRLTVV.